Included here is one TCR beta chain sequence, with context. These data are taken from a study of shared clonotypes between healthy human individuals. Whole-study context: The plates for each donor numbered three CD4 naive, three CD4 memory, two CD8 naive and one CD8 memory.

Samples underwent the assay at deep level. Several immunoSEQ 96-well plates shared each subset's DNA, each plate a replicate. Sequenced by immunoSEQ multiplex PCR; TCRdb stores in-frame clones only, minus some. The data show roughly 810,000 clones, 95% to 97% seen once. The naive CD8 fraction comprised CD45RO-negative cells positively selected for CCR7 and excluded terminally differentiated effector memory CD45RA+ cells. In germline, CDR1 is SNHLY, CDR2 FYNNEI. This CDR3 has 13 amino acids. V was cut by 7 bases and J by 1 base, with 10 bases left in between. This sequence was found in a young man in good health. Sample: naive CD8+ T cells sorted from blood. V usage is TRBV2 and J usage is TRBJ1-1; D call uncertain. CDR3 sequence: CASNPGANTEAFF. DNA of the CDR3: TGTGCCAGCAACCCGGGAGCGAACACTGAAGCTTTCTTT.